This entry lists 18 T cell receptor beta chains sequenced from one sample in a study of shared clonotypes between healthy human individuals. The repertoire was sequenced with immunoSEQ multiplex PCR; TCRdb's copy has only in-frame clones and lacks some. In the table there are 2 million or so clones, about 95% of which are singletons. The naive CD8 fraction comprised CD45RO-negative cells positively selected for CCR7 and excluded terminally differentiated effector memory CD45RA+ cells. The sample comprised naive CD8+ T cells sorted from blood. These TCRs come from a man in his late teens or twenties in good health.

The chain uses TRBV4-1 and TRBJ2-7; a weak D match, TRBD2 (6 bases). CDR1 and CDR2 (germline): MGHRA, YSYEKL. V lost 4 bases and J 2 bases, leaving 15 bases between the germline ends. The length of the CDR3 is 15 residues. The CDR3 spells CASSPQMGGPYEQYF. CDR3 in DNA: TGCGCCAGCAGCCCCCAAATGGGGGGACCCTACGAGCAGTACTTC.

The rearrangement joins TRBV27 to TRBJ2-1; D is ambiguous. The CDR3 extends over 13 amino acids. Germline V CDR1 and CDR2: MNHEY, SMNVEV (reference sequence). Between the trimmed V and J ends, which lost 5 bases and 3 bases, there was a span of 8 bases. The CDR3 DNA reads TGTGCCAGCAGTCAAGGCAACTACAATGAGCAGTTCTTC. Its protein product is CASSQGNYNEQFF.

The chain combines TRBV10-2 with TRBJ1-2, with D hard to call. CDR1 is WSHSY and CDR2 is SAAADI in the germline V gene. The CDR3 length is 13 residues. Deletions cut 2 bases from V and 7 bases from J, with 11 bases between. The CDR3 region has the DNA TGCGCCAGCAGTGAGGGTGGTCTGGGTGGCTACACCTTC. Amino acids: CASSEGGLGGYTF.

The CDR3 bases are TGTGCCAGCAGCCACTCTGGTAGCTCCTACAATGAGCAGTTCTTC. Translated, it gives CASSHSGSSYNEQFF. The chain uses TRBV7-9 and TRBJ2-1; D is undetermined. The germline gives CDR1 SEHNR, CDR2 FQNEAQ (reference sequence). CDR3 length equals 15 residues. Trimming left V 5 bases short and J 0 bases short, with 11 bases between.

The rearrangement links TRBV4-3 to TRBJ2-2, with D hard to call. Germline CDR1 and CDR2: LGHNA and YSLEER. The CDR3 totals 15 residues. V was shortened by 0 bases and J by 6 bases, with 11 bases between the two germline ends. The CDR3 is CASSQELLSPGELFF. The CDR3 nucleotides read TGCGCCAGCAGCCAAGAACTCCTCTCGCCCGGGGAGCTGTTTTTT.

This CDR3 is CASSLHPYNEQFF. DNA for the CDR3: TGTGCCAGCAGTTTACATCCGTACAATGAGCAGTTCTTC. V and J are TRBV27 and TRBJ2-1; D remains ambiguous. The V end was cut by 2 bases, the J end by 4 bases, with 6 bases between. The CDR3 has 13 residues. Germline V gives CDR1 MNHEY, CDR2 SMNVEV (reference sequence).

In the case of this clone: The identical CDR3 is also encoded by other nucleotide sequences in the sample. The rearrangement uses TRBV5-1 and TRBJ2-7; D remains unclear. Germline lookup yields CDR1 SGHRS and CDR2 YFSETQ. The CDR3 spans 12 residues. V lost 0 bases, J lost 5 bases, and 6 bases lay in between. The CDR3 protein is CASSLGGHEQYF. In DNA form, the CDR3 reads TGCGCCAGCAGCTTGGGTGGCCACGAGCAGTACTTC.

This clone showed up just a few times. The chain recombines TRBV5-1 with TRBJ1-1; no firm D call. The CDR3 is made up of 16 amino acids. The V end lost 0 bases, the J end lost 3 bases, and 15 bases lay between the germline ends. In germline, CDR1 is SGHRS, CDR2 YFSETQ. The CDR3 nucleotides are TGCGCCAGCAGCTTGGGATTCACCGGGGTCCACACTGAAGCTTTCTTT. It codes for CASSLGFTGVHTEAFF.

V is TRBV5-6 and J is TRBJ2-2; TRBD1 or TRBD2 may be the D gene (6 bases each). This CDR3 has 15 amino acids. Germline V gives CDR1 SGHDT, CDR2 YYEEEE. The germline V and J ends were trimmed by 2 bases and 3 bases, with 11 bases remaining between them. CDR3 sequence: CASSFGGAHTGELFF. CDR3 bases: TGTGCCAGCAGCTTCGGGGGCGCCCACACCGGGGAGCTGTTTTTT.

The chain is built from TRBV4-3 and TRBJ2-3, with a weak D call TRBD2 (6 bases). This CDR3 region has 16 residues. V was pared by 2 bases and J by 1 base, with 13 bases between. Germline CDR1 and CDR2: LGHNA and YSLEER. In DNA, the CDR3 is TGCGCCAGCAGCCAAAGTCCGGGAGCTGGCACAGATACGCAGTATTTT. It encodes CASSQSPGAGTDTQYF.

This clone was counted once. The chain couples TRBV5-6 to TRBJ1-4; maybe TRBD1 (6 bases). CDR1 is SGHDT, CDR2 YYEEEE, per germline. This CDR3 has 17 residues. V dropped 2 bases and J dropped 0 bases, with 14 bases sitting between them. CDR3 in amino acids: CASSLWDTTATNEKLFF. The CDR3 nucleotides are TGTGCCAGCAGCTTATGGGACACGACTGCAACTAATGAAAAACTGTTTTTT.

V and J are TRBV7-6 and TRBJ1-1, with 8 bases matching TRBD1. This CDR3 has 14 residues. V was clipped by 1 base and J by 5 bases; unmatched bases: 3. The germline CDR1 and CDR2 sequences are SGHVS and FNYEAQ. The CDR3 is CASSLERTGTEAFF. Written as DNA, the CDR3 is TGTGCCAGCAGCTTAGAAAGGACAGGGACTGAAGCTTTCTTT. Filled out from reference TRBV7-6 and TRBJ1-1, the complete variable domain reads GAGVSQSPRYKVTKRGQDVALRCDPISGHVSLYWYRQALGQGPEFLTYFNYEAQQDKSGLPNDRFSAERPEGSISTLTIQRTEQRDSAMYRCASSLERTGTEAFFGQGTRLTVV.

V is TRBV7-3 and J is TRBJ2-5; TRBD2 matches at 14 bases. CDR1 is SGHTA, CDR2 FQGTGA, per germline. The CDR3 spans 16 residues. V lost 10 bases to trimming and J lost 2 bases; unmatched junction nucleotides: 9. The CDR3 here is CANGTSGGPRQETQYF. CDR3 coding DNA: TGTGCCAACGGGACTAGCGGGGGACCGCGACAAGAGACCCAGTACTTC.

The rearrangement uses TRBV6-8 and TRBJ1-1; tentatively, D is TRBD1 (6 bases). This CDR3 is 12 amino acids long. Trimming left V 10 bases short and J 4 bases short, with 13 bases between. Looked up from germline, CDR1 is MNHGY and CDR2 is SAAAGT. CDR3 sequence reads: CATPGGGTEAFF. DNA for the CDR3: TGTGCCACTCCAGGAGGGGGCACTGAAGCTTTCTTT.

The chain links TRBV9 to TRBJ2-7; a weak D match, TRBD2 (5 bases). With 4 bases removed from V and 1 base from J, the gap between germline ends came to 15 bases. This CDR3 region has 15 residues. The V gene's germline CDR1 is SGDLS and CDR2 YYNGEE. In DNA, the CDR3 is TGTGCCAGCAGCCCTACGGGGTTCGAGTCCTACGAGCAGTACTTC. This codes for CASSPTGFESYEQYF. The full variable domain, completed using reference TRBV9 and TRBJ2-7, is DSGVTQTPKHLITATGQRVTLRCSPRSGDLSVYWYQQSLDQGLQFLIQYYNGEERAKGNILERFSAQQFPDLHSELNLSSLELGDSALYFCASSPTGFESYEQYFGPGTRLTVT.

This clone was counted once. The V gene is TRBV13, the J gene TRBJ2-3, with D unresolved. Germline lookup yields CDR1 PRHDT and CDR2 FYEKMQ (reference sequence). V lost 5 bases to trimming and J lost 2 bases, with 5 bases between them. CDR3 length equals 12 residues. CDR3 sequence: CASSHFTDTQYF. CDR3 DNA: TGTGCCAGCAGCCACTTCACAGATACGCAGTATTTT. Supplemented by reference TRBV13 and TRBJ2-3, the full variable domain reads AAGVIQSPRHLIKEKRETATLKCYPIPRHDTVYWYQQGPGQDPQFLISFYEKMQSDKGSIPDRFSAQQFSDYHSELNMSSLELGDSALYFCASSHFTDTQYFGPGTRLTVL.

In its sample, this clone was seen once. The chain uses TRBV9 and TRBJ1-2; D not certain. V dropped 0 bases and J dropped 7 bases, with 16 bases sitting between them. Germline V gene data show CDR1 as SGDLS and CDR2 as YYNGEE. The CDR3 contains 15 residues. The CDR3 sequence is CASSVAAAQAGGYTF. Written as DNA, the CDR3 is TGTGCCAGCAGCGTAGCGGCTGCCCAGGCCGGTGGCTACACCTTC.

As regards this clone: Other DNA sequences from this sample encode an identical CDR3 as well. The V call is TRBV5-4, the J call TRBJ2-5, with a tentative D call TRBD2 (5 bases). Germline CDR1 and CDR2: SGHNT and YYREEE (reference sequence). This CDR3 contains 13 residues. V was cut by 1 base and J by 2 bases, with 6 bases left in between. The DNA for the CDR3 is TGTGCCAGCAGCTTGCGGGGTCAAGAGACCCAGTACTTC. Protein product: CASSLRGQETQYF.